This is a list of T cell receptor beta chains from one sample in a study of control samples from healthy donors and cancer patients. Sequencing was performed with immunoSEQ multiplex PCR; in TCRdb, only in-frame clones are kept and a portion is missing. The table lists about 84,000 clones, 91% of them singletons, with 17% in the top ten. Input material: blood. Receptor source: a man between 50 and 59 years old in good health. The CDR3 runs from the conserved cysteine through the conserved F or W. Fields, in order: clone size, J gene, D gene, V gene, CDR3 DNA, CDR3 protein. A D gene is named only where the DNA matches it firmly. Clone size is not always given. Where it is, it says once, few, many or a class for expanded clones.

NA,TRBJ1-1,NA,TRBV4-1,TGCGCCAGCAGCCAAGTCATTGGGCTGAACACTGAAGCTTTCTTT,CASSQVIGLNTEAFF
NA,TRBJ2-7,NA,TRBV12-5,TGTGCTAGTGGTTTAGCCCCCGGCGTTGAGCAGTACTTC,CASGLAPGVEQYF
NA,TRBJ2-2,NA,TRBV18,TGTGCCAGCTCACCAACTGCCGGGGAGCTGTTTTTT,CASSPTAGELFF
once,TRBJ1-3,NA,TRBV9,TGTGCCAGCAGCCCCCGAGGGCAGGGGTACTCCGGAAACACCATATATTTT,CASSPRGQGYSGNTIYF
NA,TRBJ1-6,TRBD1,TRBV10-3,TGTGCCATCAGTCAGGAAGGGACAGGACTTAGGGAGTCACCCCTCCACTTT,CAISQEGTGLRESPLHF
NA,TRBJ1-4,TRBD1,TRBV2,TGTGCCAGCAGGGCGGACAGGGGGGTTTATAAAGGTGAAAAACTGTTTTTT,CASRADRGVYKGEKLFF
NA,TRBJ2-4,TRBD1,TRBV6-1,TGTGCCAGCAGTGCGACAGGGATCCTAGCCAAAAACATTCAGTACTTC,CASSATGILAKNIQYF
NA,TRBJ1-6,NA,TRBV7-9,TGTGCCAGCAGCCCAGATGGGAATTCACCCCTCCACTTT,CASSPDGNSPLHF
NA,TRBJ1-4,NA,TRBV5-5,TGTGCCAGCAGCGCCGACCCAGGACGGAATGAAAAACTGTTTTTT,CASSADPGRNEKLFF
NA,TRBJ1-1,NA,TRBV30,TGTGCCTGGGGAAAGGAGCTCGAGGACACTGAAGCTTTCTTT,CAWGKELEDTEAFF
NA,TRBJ1-5,NA,TRBV6-5,TGTGCCAGCGGGGTAACTTTTCCCCAGCATTTT,CASGVTFPQHF
NA,TRBJ1-6,NA,TRBV6-5,TGTGCCAGCAGGCGGGGAAATAATTCACCCCTCCACTTT,CASRRGNNSPLHF
NA,TRBJ1-2,NA,TRBV7-2,TGTGCCAGCAGCTCGATCGACAGCATTCTCCGAAGGGGCTACACCTTC,CASSSIDSILRRGYTF